This T cell receptor beta chain was recovered during a study of blood T cells in healthy people across ages. Whole-study results and caveats: Both naive CD4+ cell counts and diversity were greater in long-lived donors than in aged donors.

Per the germline V gene, CDR1 is KGHSH and CDR2 is LQKENI. This CDR3 comprises 14 residues. This clonotype was seen more than once but under ten times. No antigen is known for it. Samples each had at least 6 micrograms of total RNA extracted. Then a second PCR, running about 7 to 11 cycles, was carried out with a sample-barcoded 5' primer and a J-beta primer mix. A template-switch adaptor containing 12 random nucleotides labeled each cDNA molecule. TCRdb reprocessed the 5' RACE reads with MiXCR, giving one entry per CDR3 protein. The sample holds over a million distinct CDR3 sequences, under 55% seen once.

The chain employs TRBV18 and TRBJ2-5; D uncertain. The J call could be wrong; TRBJ2-7 is a better fit for the DNA end. Specimen: blood. This TCR was recovered from a woman in her sixties or seventies in good health. In DNA form, the CDR3 reads TGTGCCAGCTCACCCAGAGGAGCGAATTACGAGCAGTACTTC. Encoded protein: CASSPRGANYEQYF.